The T cell receptor (beta chain) described here comes from a study of cytomegalovirus exposure and HLA in healthy donors. The study, taken as a whole, reports: Most TCR sequences proved rare, with some public TCRs found in many donors.

The PCR employed 60 Vbeta primers together with 13 Jbeta primers. Original handling: A later analysis tallied roughly 77 million unique TCR beta chains, approximately 10 million of them shared. Repertoires were generated with immunoSEQ multiplex PCR, while TCRdb's copy carries only in-frame clones and drops some. V and J calls and clone size are given by that table; D and trimming were obtained from the DNA. This table holds over 100,000 clones, 70% to 80% found once. This clone was counted a few times. As yet, its antigen is unknown. Germline assignment: CDR1 SGHTA and CDR2 FQGNSA. V lost 5 bases to trimming and J lost 2 bases; unmatched junction nucleotides: 12. The length of the CDR3 is 16 residues.

Sequencing used PBMCs. The chain employs TRBV7-2 and TRBJ2-7; 7 bases line up with TRBD1. The source of this sequence is a woman aged 40 to 50 in good health and CMV-seropositive. The CDR3, as DNA: TGTGCCAGCAGCCCGCGGACAGGAAAACCCGCCTACGAGCAGTACTTC. The encoded protein is CASSPRTGKPAYEQYF.